Listed here are 15 T cell receptor beta chains from one sample, sequenced in a study of blood T cell repertoires in COVID-19. Here immunoSEQ multiplex PCR was the method, and the copy in TCRdb shows in-frame clones only, minus some. The sample shows more than 350,000 clones, more than 70% of them seen only once. The sequenced material came from peripheral blood. These receptors were taken from a woman aged 25-40 years with COVID-19, enrolled during active disease.

The rearrangement joins TRBV29-1 to TRBJ2-1, with D perhaps TRBD1 (6 bases). Trimming removed 0 bases at V and 2 bases at J, with 14 bases between. Germline assignment: CDR1 SQVTM and CDR2 ANQGSEA. The CDR3 loop spans 16 amino acids. The CDR3 nucleotides are TGCAGCGTTGAAGATCCCCGGCAGGGGACCTACAATGAGCAGTTCTTC. Translation gives CSVEDPRQGTYNEQFF.

In regard to this clone: This same CDR3 is encoded by further DNA sequences in the sample. The rearrangement links TRBV9 to TRBJ2-1; 9 bases map to TRBD2. Per germline, CDR1 SGDLS and CDR2 YYNGEE. CDR3 length equals 13 residues. The J segment lost 9 bases and the V segment lost 2 bases, leaving 3 bases of the junction unmatched. The CDR3 is CASSVGLAVEQFF. CDR3 DNA: TGTGCCAGCAGCGTGGGACTAGCCGTTGAGCAGTTCTTC.

The chain links TRBV19 to TRBJ1-5; D is unresolved. Trimming shortened V by 6 bases and J by 7 bases, and 10 bases separated the two germline ends. This CDR3 is built from 12 residues. Germline V gives CDR1 LNHDA, CDR2 SQIVND (reference sequence). The CDR3 here is CASRDPNQPQHF. CDR3 in DNA: TGTGCCAGTAGAGATCCTAACCAGCCCCAGCATTTT.

The J gene is TRBJ1-2, the V gene TRBV11-2, with D tentatively TRBD1 (5 bases). Germline loops: CDR1 SGHAT, CDR2 FQNNGV. There are 15 residues in the CDR3. Trimming cost V 1 base and J 6 bases, with 15 bases left between them. The CDR3 protein is CASSLGRRRADGYTF. In DNA form, the CDR3 reads TGTGCCAGCAGCTTAGGACGCCGCAGGGCCGATGGCTACACCTTC.

The chain joins TRBV9 to TRBJ2-1, with TRBD2 identical over 7 bases. The CDR3 has 15 residues. The V and J ends lost 4 bases and 4 bases, in that order; junction bases with no gene match: 8. Germline CDR1 is SGDLS and CDR2 is YYNGEE. CDR3 DNA: TGTGCCAGCAGCCCCCCCCCGGGGGGATACAATGAGCAGTTCTTC. Translation: CASSPPPGGYNEQFF.

The chain couples TRBV6-5 to TRBJ2-5; TRBD2 agrees at 9 bases. Trimming removed 2 bases from V and 4 bases from J; junction bases left unmatched: 5. Per the germline V gene, CDR1 is MNHEY and CDR2 is SVGAGI. The CDR3 has 15 amino acids. In nucleotides, the CDR3 is TGTGCCAGCAGTTACCGAGTAGCGGGAGTAGAGACCCAGTACTTC. It translates to CASSYRVAGVETQYF.

The V and J genes are TRBV11-3 and TRBJ2-7; possibly TRBD2 for D (6 bases). Germline assignment: CDR1 SGHNT and CDR2 YENEEA. V was cut by 5 bases and J by 2 bases, with 10 bases left in between. The CDR3 is 13 amino acids. CDR3: CASSPGTAYEQYV. In DNA form, the CDR3 reads TGTGCCAGCAGCCCAGGGACTGCCTACGAGCAGTACGTC.

The chain recombines TRBV27 with TRBJ1-1; D is possibly TRBD1 (6 bases). This CDR3 contains 18 residues. Trimming cost V 2 bases and J 5 bases, with 24 bases left between them. Germline loops: CDR1 MNHEY, CDR2 SMNVEV (reference sequence). The CDR3 loop is CASSLRGWSRGKETEAFF. Here the CDR3 DNA reads TGTGCCAGCAGTTTAAGGGGATGGAGCAGGGGAAAGGAGACTGAAGCTTTCTTT.

The chain couples TRBV6-1 to TRBJ1-6, with 10 bases aligning to TRBD1. Germline V lookup: CDR1 MNHNS, CDR2 SASEGT. The V gene end was trimmed by 4 bases and the J gene end by 4 bases; junction bases not matched to a gene: 4. CDR3 size: 16 residues. The CDR3 region is CASSVWTGGYNSPLHF. The CDR3 DNA follows: TGTGCCAGCAGTGTGTGGACAGGGGGTTATAATTCACCCCTCCACTTT.

The chain recombines TRBV6-1 with TRBJ2-1, with 8 bases aligning to TRBD1. CDR3 length equals 16 residues. Germline V gives CDR1 MNHNS, CDR2 SASEGT. The V segment lost 2 bases and the J segment 7 bases; nucleotides outside the gene matches: 10. CDR3 in amino acids: CASSETITGGRNEQFF. The CDR3 DNA reads TGTGCCAGCAGTGAAACCATAACAGGGGGTCGGAATGAGCAGTTCTTC.

The chain links TRBV7-2 to TRBJ2-3; D perhaps matches TRBD2 (6 bases). The CDR3 runs 18 residues. Between the trimmed V and J ends, which lost 1 base and 2 bases, there was a span of 19 bases. From germline, CDR1 is SGHTA and CDR2 FQGNSA. CDR3 in amino acids: CASSLGLVSSPTTDTQYF. CDR3 coding DNA: TGTGCCAGCAGCTTAGGACTAGTTAGTTCGCCTACCACAGATACGCAGTATTTT.

V usage is TRBV7-2 and J usage is TRBJ1-1; D is possibly TRBD1 (6 bases). Germline CDR1 reads SGHTA; CDR2 reads FQGNSA. CDR3 length equals 13 residues. V was clipped by 4 bases and J by 9 bases, with 15 bases between them. The CDR3 DNA follows: TGTGCCAGCAGCTCCCGACAGGACTCTCAAGCTTTCTTT. This sequence encodes CASSSRQDSQAFF.

This clone is a singleton in its sample. The rearrangement joins TRBV6-2 or TRBV6-3 to TRBJ2-2; D gene unclear. Trimming pared 4 bases from V and 0 bases from J, leaving 18 bases between. The CDR3 extends over 18 amino acids. Germline lookup yields CDR1 MNHEY and CDR2 SVGEGT. Here the CDR3 DNA reads TGTGCCAGCAGTTTACGTCTGACTGCATACCCGAACACCGGGGAGCTGTTTTTT. This sequence encodes CASSLRLTAYPNTGELFF.

The chain links TRBV11-3 to TRBJ1-3, with D unclear. The CDR3 is 15 residues long. V gave up 0 bases and J gave up 0 bases, with 6 bases separating them. Germline CDR1 is SGHNT and CDR2 is YENEEA. The CDR3 DNA reads as TGTGCCAGCAGCTTAGATTCCCGCTCTGGAAACACCATATATTTT. Translation gives CASSLDSRSGNTIYF.

This sequence joins TRBV5-7 and TRBJ2-7, with 9 bases that match TRBD1. TRBV5-7 is identified as an open reading frame with a role that is uncertain. CDR3 length equals 13 residues. V shed 3 bases and J 7 bases; nucleotides not matched to a gene: 5. As DNA, the CDR3 is TGTGCCAGCAGCTCCGGGGACAGGGTGGAGCAGTACGTC. Its translation is CASSSGDRVEQYV.